This entry lists 8 T cell receptor beta chains sequenced from one sample in a study of cytomegalovirus exposure and HLA in healthy donors. 13 Jbeta primers and 60 Vbeta primers were used for the PCR. Profiling relied on immunoSEQ multiplex PCR, and the TCRdb table lists in-frame clones only, not all of them. This sample has about 160,000 clones; 60% to 85% occur once, and the top ten carry approximately 13%. Material: PBMCs. These receptor sequences come from a man between 35 and 55 years old in good health and CMV-seropositive.

This chain uses TRBV6-1 with TRBJ2-5; weak D call: TRBD2 (5 bases). The ends were cut back, 4 bases at V and 5 bases at J, with 11 bases in the middle. The CDR3 runs 13 residues. Germline V gives CDR1 MNHNS, CDR2 SASEGT. CDR3: CASSGGGWETQYF. In DNA, the CDR3 is TGTGCCAGCAGTGGTGGCGGGTGGGAGACCCAGTACTTC.

The rearrangement uses TRBV27 and TRBJ2-3; weak D call: TRBD2 (5 bases). The germline CDR1 and CDR2 sequences are MNHEY and SMNVEV (reference sequence). This CDR3 has 11 residues. The V gene lost 5 bases and the J gene lost 11 bases, with 11 bases spanning the gap. CDR3 in amino acids: CASSTAVRQYF. As DNA, the CDR3 is TGTGCCAGCAGTACAGCGGTCCGGCAGTATTTT.

The CDR3 loop is CASSLSGRTDTQYF. The CDR3 coding sequence is TGTGCCAGCAGCTTGAGTGGGAGAACAGATACGCAGTATTTT. The rearrangement uses TRBV5-6 and TRBJ2-3, with TRBD2 as a possible D gene (5 bases). V was clipped by 1 base and J by 3 bases, with 9 bases between them. Germline lookup yields CDR1 SGHDT and CDR2 YYEEEE. This CDR3 region has 14 residues.

Regarding this clone: The junction departs from the called germline gene at one end, perhaps through a read error. The J gene is TRBJ1-2, the V gene TRBV7-9; maybe TRBD1 (5 bases). The germline CDR1 and CDR2 sequences are SEHNR and FQNEAQ (reference sequence). The CDR3 runs to 15 residues. CDR3: CSSSLGRGPEGGYTF. DNA for the CDR3: TGTTCCAGCAGCTTAGGGCGGGGCCCTGAGGGAGGCTACACCTTC.

About this clone itself: One junction end does not reproduce the germline sequence, and a read error may be involved. The rearrangement joins TRBV28 to TRBJ2-6, with TRBD1 as a possible D gene (5 bases). The germline V gene encodes CDR1 MDHEN and CDR2 SYDVKM. The CDR3 runs to 13 residues. The CDR3 region is CASTLSGANGLTF. Written as DNA, the CDR3 is TGTGCCAGCACCCTATCTGGGGCCAACGGCCTGACTTTC.

This CDR3 is CASSPGQDGLAFF. In DNA form, the CDR3 reads TGTGCCAGCTCCCCCGGACAGGATGGCTTAGCTTTCTTT. The chain links TRBV18 to TRBJ1-1; TRBD1 matches 7 bases. The CDR3 has 13 residues. After removal of 6 bases from V and 10 bases from J, the junction contained 11 bases not matched to a gene. CDR1 KGHSH and CDR2 LQKENI come from the germline V gene. Based on the CDR3 plus reference TRBV18 and TRBJ1-1, the full variable domain is NAGVMQNPRHLVRRRGQEARLRCSPMKGHSHVYWYRQLPEEGLKFMVYLQKENIIDESGMPKERFSAEFPKEGPSILRIQQVVRGDSAAYFCASSPGQDGLAFFGQGTRLTVV.

The V and J genes are TRBV4-2 and TRBJ1-3, with D possibly matching TRBD1 (6 bases). The V end lost 4 bases, the J end lost 4 bases, and 14 bases lay between the germline ends. This CDR3 has 15 amino acids. CDR1 and CDR2 from the germline V gene are LGHNA and YNFKEQ. The CDR3 loop reads CASSLGGLGGNTIYF. The CDR3 nucleotides are TGTGCCAGCAGCCTCGGGGGGCTAGGGGGAAACACCATATATTTT.

This clone was detected a few times. The chain joins TRBV18 to TRBJ1-1, with 7 nucleotides matching TRBD1. Germline CDR1 is KGHSH and CDR2 is LQKENI. The length of the CDR3 is 13 residues. Losses at the gene ends were 4 bases for V and 4 bases for J; bases not matched to a gene: 3. This chain's CDR3 is CASSQGAGTEAFF. The CDR3 region has the DNA TGTGCCAGCTCACAGGGGGCCGGCACTGAAGCTTTCTTT. The whole variable domain, filled in from reference TRBV18 and TRBJ1-1, reads NAGVMQNPRHLVRRRGQEARLRCSPMKGHSHVYWYRQLPEEGLKFMVYLQKENIIDESGMPKERFSAEFPKEGPSILRIQQVVRGDSAAYFCASSQGAGTEAFFGQGTRLTVV.